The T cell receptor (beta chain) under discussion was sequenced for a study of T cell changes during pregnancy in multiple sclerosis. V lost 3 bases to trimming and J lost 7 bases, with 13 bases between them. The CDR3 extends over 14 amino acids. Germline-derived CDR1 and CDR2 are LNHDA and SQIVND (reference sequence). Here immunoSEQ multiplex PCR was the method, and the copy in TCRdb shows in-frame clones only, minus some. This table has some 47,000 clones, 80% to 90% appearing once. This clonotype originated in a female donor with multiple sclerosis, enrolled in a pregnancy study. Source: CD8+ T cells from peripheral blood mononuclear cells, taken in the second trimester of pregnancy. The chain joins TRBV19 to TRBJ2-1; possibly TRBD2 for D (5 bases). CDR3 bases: TGTGCCAGTAGTATTACGCTAGCTGGAAATGAGCAGTTCTTC. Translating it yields CASSITLAGNEQFF. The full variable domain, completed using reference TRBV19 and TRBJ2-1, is DGGITQSPKYLFRKEGQNVTLSCEQNLNHDAMYWYRQDPGQGLRLIYYSQIVNDFQKGDIAEGYSVSREKKESFPLTVTSAQKNPTAFYLCASSITLAGNEQFFGPGTRLTVL.